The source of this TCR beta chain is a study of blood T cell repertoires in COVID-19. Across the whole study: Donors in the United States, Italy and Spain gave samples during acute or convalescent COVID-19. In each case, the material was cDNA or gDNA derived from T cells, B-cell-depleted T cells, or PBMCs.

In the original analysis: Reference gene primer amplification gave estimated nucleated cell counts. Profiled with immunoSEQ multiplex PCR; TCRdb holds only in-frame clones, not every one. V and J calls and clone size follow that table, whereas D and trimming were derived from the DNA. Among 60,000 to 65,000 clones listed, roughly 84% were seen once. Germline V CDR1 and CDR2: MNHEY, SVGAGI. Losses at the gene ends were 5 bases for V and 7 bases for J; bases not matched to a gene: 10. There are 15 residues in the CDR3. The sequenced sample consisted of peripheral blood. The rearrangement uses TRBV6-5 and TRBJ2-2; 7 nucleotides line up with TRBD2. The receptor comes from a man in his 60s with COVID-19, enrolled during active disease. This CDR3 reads CASSHNGGRVGELFF. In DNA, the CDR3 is TGTGCCAGCAGTCACAACGGCGGGAGAGTCGGGGAGCTGTTTTTT.